These 15 T cell receptor beta chains share one sample of origin, sequenced in a study of blood T cells in healthy people across ages. A sample-barcoded 5' primer and a J-beta primer mix were used in a second PCR of roughly 6 to 11 cycles. TCRdb itself ran the 5' RACE reads through MiXCR, one entry per CDR3 protein. This sample has about 400,000 distinct CDR3 sequences, with over 45% found just once. The specimen sequenced was blood. The receptors were gathered from a man aged 55 to 70 in good health.

The table lists this clonotype with a few counts. The chain recombines TRBV20-1 with TRBJ2-4, with D possibly TRBD2 on 5 matching bases. The CDR3 has 14 residues. Germline values: CDR1 DFQATT, CDR2 SNEGSKA (reference sequence). V gave up 1 base and J gave up 5 bases, with 12 bases separating them. CDR3 DNA sequence: TGCAGTGCTAGAGGCGCGGAGGCTCAAAACATTCAGTACTTC. The encoded protein is CSARGAEAQNIQYF.

The rearrangement joins TRBV6-5 to TRBJ1-2; no clear D gene. Germline loops: CDR1 MNHEY, CDR2 SVGAGI. The CDR3 covers 13 residues. The germline V and J ends were trimmed by 5 bases and 4 bases, with 11 bases remaining between them. CDR3 sequence (DNA): TGTGCCAGCAGTGCAGGAATTTTCTATGGCTACACCTTC. This sequence encodes CASSAGIFYGYTF.

As concerns this clonotype: Since a much larger clone is just one base distant, this may be a read error. The rearrangement joins TRBV18 to TRBJ2-3; TRBD2 matches 13 bases. Germline V gene sequence: CDR1 KGHSH, CDR2 LQKENI. This CDR3 has 15 residues. DNA of the CDR3: TGTGCCAGCGCACCACGGACTAGCGGGAGTGATACGCAGTATTTT. Translating gives CASAPRTSGSDTQYF. The entire variable domain, with the rest obtained from reference TRBV18 and TRBJ2-3, is as follows: NAGVMQNPRHLVRRRGQEARLRCSPMKGHSHVYWYRQLPEEGLKFMVYLQKENIIDESGMPKERFSAEFPKEGPSILRIQQVVRGDSAAYFCASAPRTSGSDTQYFGPGTRLTVL.

The table lists this clonotype with a few counts. The chain carries TRBV12-3 or TRBV12-4 and TRBJ2-3; D could derive from TRBD1 or TRBD2 (5 bases each). V was clipped by 5 bases and J by 8 bases, with 17 bases between them. The CDR3 contains 14 residues. The CDR3 bases are TGTGCCAGCAGTCCGGGACGGTTTCAGGGTACGCAGTATTTT. The encoded protein is CASSPGRFQGTQYF.

The rearrangement links TRBV4-3 to TRBJ1-1; tentative D call: TRBD1 (5 bases). Germline V gene lookup returns CDR1 LGHNA and CDR2 YSLEER. V gave up 0 bases and J gave up 0 bases, with 8 bases separating them. This CDR3 has 15 amino acids. The CDR3 DNA reads TGCGCCAGCAGCCAAGATGGGGCCATGAACACTGAAGCTTTCTTT. It specifies CASSQDGAMNTEAFF.

This clonotype was counted between two and nine times. The rearrangement joins TRBV11-1 to TRBJ1-2, with D possibly TRBD1 on 6 matching bases. Trimming removed 2 bases at V and 5 bases at J, with 12 bases between. CDR3 length: 14 residues. Germline assignment: CDR1 SGHAT and CDR2 FQDESV (reference sequence). The CDR3 loop reads CASSLQGRGYGYTF. The CDR3 nucleotides are TGTGCCAGCAGCTTACAGGGGCGCGGGTATGGCTACACCTTC.

V and J are TRBV29-1 and TRBJ2-3, with TRBD1 matching 7 bases. After removal of 4 bases from V and 6 bases from J, the junction contained 7 bases not matched to a gene. The CDR3 is made up of 13 amino acids. The germline gives CDR1 SQVTM, CDR2 ANQGSEA. CDR3 residues: CSVATRGTDTQYF. CDR3 nucleotide sequence: TGCAGCGTTGCGACCAGGGGGACGGATACGCAGTATTTT.

This clonotype was seen once. The chain employs TRBV7-2 and TRBJ1-2; 8 bases match TRBD1. This CDR3 contains 14 residues. Germline V gives CDR1 SGHTA, CDR2 FQGNSA. Trimming at V came to 1 base and at J to 11 bases, leaving 9 bases not matched to a gene. This CDR3 is CASSLDRTGLNYTF. In nucleotides, the CDR3 is TGTGCCAGCAGCTTAGATCGGACAGGGTTAAATTACACCTTC.

This clonotype showed up just a few times. J is TRBJ2-5 and V is TRBV6-2 or TRBV6-3; D gene ambiguous. The V end was cut by 0 bases, the J end by 5 bases, with 7 bases between. The CDR3 runs to 13 residues. Germline V CDR1 and CDR2: MNHEY, SVGEGT. In DNA, the CDR3 is TGTGCCAGCAGTTACTCGACCCCGGAGACCCAGTACTTC. Its translation is CASSYSTPETQYF.

The chain joins TRBV10-2 to TRBJ2-4; D possibly corresponds to TRBD2 (6 bases). CDR3 length: 15 residues. Germline V gene data show CDR1 as WSHSY and CDR2 as SAAADI. V was clipped by 2 bases and J by 9 bases, with 17 bases between them. In DNA form, the CDR3 reads TGCGCCAGCAGTGAGGGCGACCGCAGGAGGGGCATTCAGTACTTC. Translating it yields CASSEGDRRRGIQYF.

At least ten counts were recorded for this clonotype. The chain carries TRBV27 and TRBJ2-3; D possibly matches TRBD1 or TRBD2 (6 bases each). The CDR3 contains 15 residues. V lost 6 bases to trimming and J lost 3 bases, with 16 bases between them. Germline assignment: CDR1 MNHEY and CDR2 SMNVEV (reference sequence). CDR3 sequence reads: CASSPLGGGTDTQYF. The CDR3 region has the DNA TGTGCCAGCAGCCCTTTGGGGGGCGGGACAGATACGCAGTATTTT.

This chain links TRBV2 with TRBJ2-3; D is unclear. The V end lost 4 bases, the J end lost 6 bases, and 11 bases lay between the germline ends. The CDR3 extends over 13 amino acids. From germline, CDR1 is SNHLY and CDR2 FYNNEI. The DNA of the CDR3 is TGTGCCAGCAGTGGACGGATGGAGGATACGCAGTATTTT. This codes for CASSGRMEDTQYF.

This clonotype has more than one count but fewer than ten. The J gene is TRBJ2-3, the V gene TRBV4-2; D possibly matches TRBD1 or TRBD2 (5 bases each). Germline values: CDR1 LGHNA, CDR2 YNFKEQ. The V end lost 7 bases, the J end lost 2 bases, and 22 bases lay between the germline ends. The CDR3 consists of 17 residues. This chain's CDR3 is CASNHEGRDELTDTQYF. CDR3 sequence (DNA): TGTGCCAGCAACCACGAAGGCAGGGACGAACTCACAGATACGCAGTATTTT.

The V gene is TRBV20-1, the J gene TRBJ1-2; D is undetermined. V shed 5 bases and J shed 6 bases, with 16 bases lying between them. The CDR3 loop spans 13 amino acids. CDR1 is DFQATT and CDR2 is SNEGSKA in the germline V gene (reference sequence). The CDR3 sequence is CSAPPFGADGYTF. CDR3 DNA sequence: TGCAGTGCTCCCCCTTTTGGTGCGGATGGCTACACCTTC.

On this clonotype itself: A much larger clonotype is one base distant, so this may be a read error. The chain employs TRBV29-1 and TRBJ2-3; 9 bases are a match to TRBD1. V shed 6 bases, J shed 8 bases, and the junction held 6 bases outside the gene matches. The germline V gene encodes CDR1 SQVTM and CDR2 ANQGSEA. This CDR3 is 12 amino acids long. Here the CDR3 DNA reads TGCAGCGTCCGAGTACAGGGGGCTACGCAGTATTTT. This translates into CSVRVQGATQYF.